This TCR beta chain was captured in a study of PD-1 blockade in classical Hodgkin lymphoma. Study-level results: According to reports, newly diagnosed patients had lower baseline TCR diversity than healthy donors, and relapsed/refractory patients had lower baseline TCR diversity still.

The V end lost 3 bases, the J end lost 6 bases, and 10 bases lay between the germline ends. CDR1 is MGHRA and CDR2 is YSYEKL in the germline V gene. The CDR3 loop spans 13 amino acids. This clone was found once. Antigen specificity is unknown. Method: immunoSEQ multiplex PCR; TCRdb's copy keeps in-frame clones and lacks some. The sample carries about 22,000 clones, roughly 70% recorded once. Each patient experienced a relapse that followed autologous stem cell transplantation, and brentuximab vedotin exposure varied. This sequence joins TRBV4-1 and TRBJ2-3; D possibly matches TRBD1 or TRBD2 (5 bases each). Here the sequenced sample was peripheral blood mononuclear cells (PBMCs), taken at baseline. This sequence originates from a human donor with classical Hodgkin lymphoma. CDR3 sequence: CASSHQGVDTQYF. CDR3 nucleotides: TGCGCCAGCAGCCACCAGGGAGTGGATACGCAGTATTTT.